A selection of T cell receptor beta chains follows, all from one sample in a study of tumor-infiltrating lymphocytes in primary liver carcinoma. A single record per CDR3 protein comes from TCRdb applying MiXCR to the multiplex PCR reads. The data show about 320,000 distinct CDR3 sequences, approximately 65% seen once. Sample: peripheral blood. The receptors here all came from a man aged 40-50 years with primary liver carcinoma and hepatitis B virus infection. The CDR3 runs from the conserved cysteine through the conserved F or W. A D gene is named only where the DNA matches it firmly. Clone size is not always given. Where it is, it says once, few, many or a class for expanded clones.

V gene: TRBV28
clone size: .
D gene: .
J gene: TRBJ2-2
CDR3 protein: CASSPRSLKHTWELFF
CDR3 DNA: TGTGCCAGCAGTCCCCGATCTCTTAAACACACCTGGGAGCTGTTTTTT

V gene: TRBV6-5
clone size: many
D gene: .
J gene: TRBJ2-2
CDR3 protein: CASSSTNTGELFF
CDR3 DNA: TGTGCCAGCAGCTCAACCAACACCGGGGAGCTGTTTTTT

V gene: TRBV11-1
clone size: many
D gene: .
J gene: TRBJ2-1
CDR3 protein: CASSSTGEGWNNEQFF
CDR3 DNA: TGTGCCAGCAGCTCCACAGGGGAGGGATGGAACAATGAGCAGTTCTTC

V gene: TRBV10-2
clone size: .
D gene: TRBD2
J gene: TRBJ2-3
CDR3 protein: CASSLAGVGTQYF
CDR3 DNA: TGCGCCAGCAGCCTAGCGGGGGTAGGTACGCAGTATTTT

V gene: TRBV12-3/TRBV12-4
clone size: .
D gene: .
J gene: TRBJ2-1
CDR3 protein: CASSLGIVYNEQFF
CDR3 DNA: TGTGCCAGCAGTTTAGGGATCGTTTACAATGAGCAGTTCTTC

V gene: TRBV11-3
clone size: .
D gene: .
J gene: TRBJ2-4
CDR3 protein: CASSFAVQGDIQYF
CDR3 DNA: TGTGCCAGCAGTTTTGCGGTACAGGGAGACATTCAGTACTTC

V gene: TRBV7-9
clone size: few
D gene: .
J gene: TRBJ1-2
CDR3 protein: CASSPSSSNYGYTF
CDR3 DNA: TGTGCCAGCAGCCCCAGCAGTTCTAACTATGGCTACACCTTC

V gene: TRBV29-1
clone size: many
D gene: .
J gene: TRBJ2-7
CDR3 protein: CSVEDGSHHEQYF
CDR3 DNA: TGCAGCGTTGAGGACGGGAGTCACCACGAGCAGTACTTC

V gene: TRBV28
clone size: .
D gene: .
J gene: TRBJ1-4
CDR3 protein: CASSIPGPPNEKLFF
CDR3 DNA: TGTGCCAGCTCTATCCCGGGACCGCCTAATGAAAAACTGTTTTTT

V gene: TRBV5-1
clone size: .
D gene: .
J gene: TRBJ2-7
CDR3 protein: CASSTLNRADYYEQYF
CDR3 DNA: TGCGCCAGCAGTACCCTCAACAGGGCCGACTACTACGAGCAGTACTTC

V gene: TRBV6-6
clone size: many
D gene: TRBD2
J gene: TRBJ2-3
CDR3 protein: CASSPRVAGEQDTQYF
CDR3 DNA: TGTGCCAGCAGCCCCCGGGTAGCGGGAGAACAAGATACGCAGTATTTT

V gene: TRBV5-1
clone size: .
D gene: TRBD2
J gene: TRBJ2-1
CDR3 protein: CASSRGTSGRDNEQFF
CDR3 DNA: TGCGCCAGCAGCAGAGGGACTAGCGGGAGGGACAATGAGCAGTTCTTC

V gene: TRBV5-1
clone size: .
D gene: .
J gene: TRBJ2-3
CDR3 protein: CASSPLGLNTDTQYF
CDR3 DNA: TGCGCCAGCAGCCCTCTGGGTCTGAACACAGATACGCAGTATTTT

V gene: TRBV6-5
clone size: once
D gene: TRBD2
J gene: TRBJ2-3
CDR3 protein: CASISGLAGTDTQYF
CDR3 DNA: TGTGCCAGCATATCAGGACTAGCGGGCACAGATACGCAGTACTTT

V gene: TRBV6-5
clone size: .
D gene: TRBD1
J gene: TRBJ1-2
CDR3 protein: CANRRDRGDGYTF
CDR3 DNA: TGTGCCAACAGGCGAGACAGGGGGGATGGCTACACCTTC

V gene: TRBV29-1
clone size: once
D gene: .
J gene: TRBJ2-1
CDR3 protein: CCVKSESWNNEQFF
CDR3 DNA: TGCTGCGTTAAAAGCGAGAGTTGGAACAATGAGCAGTTCTTC

V gene: TRBV12-3/TRBV12-4
clone size: many
D gene: TRBD2
J gene: TRBJ2-3
CDR3 protein: CASRLAARDTQYF
CDR3 DNA: TGTGCCAGCAGGCTAGCGGCGAGAGATACGCAGTATTTT

V gene: TRBV29-1
clone size: .
D gene: .
J gene: TRBJ2-1
CDR3 protein: CSVAGSNEPFF
CDR3 DNA: TGCAGCGTCGCAGGGAGCAATGAGCCGTTCTTC

V gene: TRBV11-3
clone size: .
D gene: .
J gene: TRBJ1-6
CDR3 protein: CASSPEGEVHSCNSPLHF
CDR3 DNA: TGTGCCAGTAGTCCCGAGGGGGAAGTACACTCCTGTAATTCACCCCTCCACTTT

V gene: TRBV7-8
clone size: .
D gene: TRBD1
J gene: TRBJ1-3
CDR3 protein: CASSFPGGGNTIYF
CDR3 DNA: TGTGCCAGCAGCTTCCCAGGGGGCGGAAACACCATATATTTT

V gene: TRBV29-1
clone size: .
D gene: TRBD1
J gene: TRBJ1-5
CDR3 protein: CRVSGTGENQPQHF
CDR3 DNA: TGCAGGGTTTCAGGGACAGGGGAAAATCAGCCCCAGCATTTT

V gene: TRBV11-2
clone size: .
D gene: .
J gene: TRBJ2-3
CDR3 protein: CASGPGPEKGGTQYF
CDR3 DNA: TGTGCCAGCGGCCCAGGGCCGGAGAAAGGGGGTACGCAGTATTTT

V gene: TRBV11-3
clone size: many
D gene: .
J gene: TRBJ1-1
CDR3 protein: CASSRNLNTEAFF
CDR3 DNA: TGTGCCAGCAGCCGTAACTTGAACACTGAAGCTTTCTTT

V gene: TRBV13
clone size: .
D gene: TRBD2
J gene: TRBJ2-7
CDR3 protein: CASGLRSGSVGEQYF
CDR3 DNA: TGTGCCAGCGGCTTACGGAGCGGGAGCGTGGGAGAGCAGTACTTC

V gene: TRBV5-1
clone size: .
D gene: .
J gene: TRBJ1-1
CDR3 protein: CASSSRGRQNAEAFF
CDR3 DNA: TGCGCGAGCAGCTCCAGGGGACGTCAGAACGCTGAAGCTTTCTTT

V gene: TRBV6-6
clone size: many
D gene: .
J gene: TRBJ2-1
CDR3 protein: CASSYSLTSSFTLGEQFF
CDR3 DNA: TGTGCCAGCAGTTACTCCTTGACTAGTAGCTTCACCTTGGGTGAGCAGTTCTTC

V gene: TRBV5-4
clone size: many
D gene: .
J gene: TRBJ2-7
CDR3 protein: CASSSNFKGLDEQYF
CDR3 DNA: TGTGCCAGCAGCTCTAACTTCAAAGGCCTGGACGAGCAGTACTTC

V gene: TRBV12-3/TRBV12-4
clone size: .
D gene: .
J gene: TRBJ2-5
CDR3 protein: CASTKLGTVQETQYF
CDR3 DNA: TGTGCCAGCACCAAGCTCGGGACGGTCCAAGAGACCCAGTACTTC

V gene: TRBV29-1
clone size: .
D gene: TRBD1
J gene: TRBJ1-5
CDR3 protein: CCARLQGSSNQPQHF
CDR3 DNA: TGCTGCGCCCGGCTACAGGGGAGTAGCAACCAGCCCCAGCATTTT

V gene: TRBV24-1
clone size: few
D gene: TRBD1
J gene: TRBJ2-1
CDR3 protein: CATSDPRTGLTNEQFF
CDR3 DNA: TGTGCCACCAGTGATCCCAGGACAGGGTTAACAAATGAGCAGTTCTTC

V gene: TRBV12-3/TRBV12-4
clone size: many
D gene: .
J gene: TRBJ1-1
CDR3 protein: CASSFGDEAFF
CDR3 DNA: TGTGCCAGCAGTTTTGGGGACGAAGCTTTCTTT

V gene: TRBV6-5
clone size: .
D gene: .
J gene: TRBJ2-6
CDR3 protein: CASRYFTGSGANILTF
CDR3 DNA: TGTGCCAGCAGATACTTCACAGGCTCTGGGGCCAACATCCTGACTTTC

V gene: TRBV6-4
clone size: .
D gene: .
J gene: TRBJ2-2
CDR3 protein: CASSEEKNTGELFF
CDR3 DNA: TGTGCCAGCAGTGAGGAGAAGAACACCGGGGAGCTGTTTTTT

V gene: TRBV6-1
clone size: .
D gene: .
J gene: TRBJ1-1
CDR3 protein: CASSQTRITEAFF
CDR3 DNA: TGTGCCAGCAGTCAGACACGGATCACTGAAGCTTTCTTT

V gene: TRBV5-4
clone size: .
D gene: .
J gene: TRBJ2-5
CDR3 protein: CASSGTWIEQETQYF
CDR3 DNA: TGTGCCAGCAGCGGGACATGGATAGAGCAAGAGACCCAGTACTTC

V gene: TRBV7-8
clone size: .
D gene: TRBD1
J gene: TRBJ2-5
CDR3 protein: CASSLTRDRGPETQYF
CDR3 DNA: TGTGCCAGCAGCTTAACCCGGGACAGGGGGCCAGAGACCCAGTACTTC

V gene: TRBV11-2
clone size: .
D gene: .
J gene: TRBJ2-5
CDR3 protein: CANSLDFSGETQYF
CDR3 DNA: TGTGCCAACAGCTTAGATTTCTCGGGGGAGACCCAGTATTTC

V gene: TRBV28
clone size: .
D gene: .
J gene: TRBJ1-5
CDR3 protein: CASSPGQRDQPQHF
CDR3 DNA: TGTGCCAGCAGTCCTGGACAGAGGGATCAGCCCCAGCATTTT

V gene: TRBV5-6
clone size: few
D gene: TRBD1
J gene: TRBJ1-2
CDR3 protein: CASSPEGQGAMGYTF
CDR3 DNA: TGTGCCAGCAGCCCCGAGGGACAGGGGGCAATGGGCTACACCTTC

V gene: TRBV10-2
clone size: .
D gene: .
J gene: TRBJ1-3
CDR3 protein: CASTRNILSSAYGNTIYF
CDR3 DNA: TGCGCCAGCACGCGCAACATTTTATCATCCGCCTATGGAAACACCATATATTTT

V gene: TRBV4-2
clone size: .
D gene: TRBD2
J gene: TRBJ2-7
CDR3 protein: CASNQDRVSGYYEQYF
CDR3 DNA: TGTGCCAGCAACCAAGATAGGGTTAGCGGGTACTATGAGCAGTACTTC

V gene: TRBV28
clone size: .
D gene: .
J gene: TRBJ1-5
CDR3 protein: CARSPLQGMMGNQPQHF
CDR3 DNA: TGTGCCAGGAGTCCCCTCCAGGGGATGATGGGCAATCAGCCCCAGCATTTT

V gene: TRBV11-2
clone size: .
D gene: .
J gene: TRBJ1-5
CDR3 protein: CASVIGSTDTQHF
CDR3 DNA: TGTGCCAGTGTGATCGGCTCAACAGATACGCAGCATTTT

V gene: TRBV7-8
clone size: .
D gene: .
J gene: TRBJ2-1
CDR3 protein: CVSSLMVRLYNEQFF
CDR3 DNA: TGTGTCAGCAGCTTAATGGTGCGTCTCTACAATGAGCAGTTCTTC

V gene: TRBV9
clone size: .
D gene: TRBD2
J gene: TRBJ2-1
CDR3 protein: CASSVGWASGYNEQFF
CDR3 DNA: TGTGCCAGCAGCGTAGGTTGGGCTAGCGGGTACAATGAGCAGTTCTTC

V gene: TRBV12-3/TRBV12-4
clone size: .
D gene: TRBD1
J gene: TRBJ1-5
CDR3 protein: CASSWRPGGPQPQHF
CDR3 DNA: TGTGCCAGCAGTTGGAGGCCAGGGGGTCCTCAGCCCCAGCATTTT

V gene: TRBV6-1
clone size: .
D gene: .
J gene: TRBJ2-6
CDR3 protein: CASSVPSQGNGANVLTF
CDR3 DNA: TGTGCCAGCAGTGTCCCTTCACAGGGAAATGGGGCCAACGTCCTGACTTTC